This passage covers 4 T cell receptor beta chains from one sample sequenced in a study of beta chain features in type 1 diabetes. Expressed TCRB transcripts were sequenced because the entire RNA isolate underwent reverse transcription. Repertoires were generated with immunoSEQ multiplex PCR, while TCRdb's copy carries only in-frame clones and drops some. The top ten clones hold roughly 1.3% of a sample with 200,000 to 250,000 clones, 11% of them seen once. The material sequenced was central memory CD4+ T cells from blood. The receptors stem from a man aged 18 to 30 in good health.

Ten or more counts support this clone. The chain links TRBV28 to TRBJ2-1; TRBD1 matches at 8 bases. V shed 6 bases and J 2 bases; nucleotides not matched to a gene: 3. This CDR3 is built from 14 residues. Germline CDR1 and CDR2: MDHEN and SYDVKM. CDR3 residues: CASRTQGAYNEQFF. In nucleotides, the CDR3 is TGTGCCAGCAGGACACAGGGGGCCTACAATGAGCAGTTCTTC.

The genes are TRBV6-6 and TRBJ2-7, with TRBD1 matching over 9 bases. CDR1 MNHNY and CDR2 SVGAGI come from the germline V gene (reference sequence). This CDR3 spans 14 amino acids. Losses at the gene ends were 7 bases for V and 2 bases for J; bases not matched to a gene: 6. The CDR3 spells CASKRQGDTYEQYF. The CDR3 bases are TGTGCCAGCAAACGACAGGGGGATACCTACGAGCAGTACTTC.

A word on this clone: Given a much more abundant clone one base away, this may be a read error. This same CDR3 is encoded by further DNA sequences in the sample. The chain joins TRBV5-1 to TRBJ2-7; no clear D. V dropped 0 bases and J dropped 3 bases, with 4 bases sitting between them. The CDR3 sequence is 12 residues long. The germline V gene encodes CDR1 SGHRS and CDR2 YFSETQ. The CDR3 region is CASSLDGYEQYF. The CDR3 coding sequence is TGCGCCAGCAGCTTGGACGGCTACGAGCAGTACTTC. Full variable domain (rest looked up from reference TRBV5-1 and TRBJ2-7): KAGVTQTPRYLIKTRGQQVTLSCSPISGHRSVSWYQQTPGQGLQFLFEYFSETQRNKGNFPGRFSGRQFSNSRSEMNVSTLELGDSALYLCASSLDGYEQYFGPGTRLTVT.

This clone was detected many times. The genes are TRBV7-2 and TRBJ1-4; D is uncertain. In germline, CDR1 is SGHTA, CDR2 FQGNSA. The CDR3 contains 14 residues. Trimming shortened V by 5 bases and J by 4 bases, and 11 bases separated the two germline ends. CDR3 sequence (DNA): TGTGCCAGCAGCCTGGACGGAGTTAATGAAAAACTGTTTTTT. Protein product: CASSLDGVNEKLFF.